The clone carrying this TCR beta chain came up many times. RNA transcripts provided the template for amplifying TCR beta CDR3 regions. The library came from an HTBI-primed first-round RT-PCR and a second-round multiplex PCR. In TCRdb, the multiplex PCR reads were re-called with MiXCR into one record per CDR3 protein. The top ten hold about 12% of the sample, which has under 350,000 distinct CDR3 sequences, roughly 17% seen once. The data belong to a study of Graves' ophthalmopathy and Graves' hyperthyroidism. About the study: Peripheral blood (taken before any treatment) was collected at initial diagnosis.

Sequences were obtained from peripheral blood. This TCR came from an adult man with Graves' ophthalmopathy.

CDR3: CATSGGGNTEAFF. The CDR3 nucleotides are TGTGCCACCAGTGGGGGGGGGAACACTGAAGCTTTCTTT. This chain uses TRBV24-1 with TRBJ1-1; tentative D call: TRBD1 (5 bases). The V end was cut by 5 bases, the J end by 1 base, with 7 bases between. This CDR3 is 13 amino acids long. Germline CDR1 reads KGHDR; CDR2 reads SFDVKD.